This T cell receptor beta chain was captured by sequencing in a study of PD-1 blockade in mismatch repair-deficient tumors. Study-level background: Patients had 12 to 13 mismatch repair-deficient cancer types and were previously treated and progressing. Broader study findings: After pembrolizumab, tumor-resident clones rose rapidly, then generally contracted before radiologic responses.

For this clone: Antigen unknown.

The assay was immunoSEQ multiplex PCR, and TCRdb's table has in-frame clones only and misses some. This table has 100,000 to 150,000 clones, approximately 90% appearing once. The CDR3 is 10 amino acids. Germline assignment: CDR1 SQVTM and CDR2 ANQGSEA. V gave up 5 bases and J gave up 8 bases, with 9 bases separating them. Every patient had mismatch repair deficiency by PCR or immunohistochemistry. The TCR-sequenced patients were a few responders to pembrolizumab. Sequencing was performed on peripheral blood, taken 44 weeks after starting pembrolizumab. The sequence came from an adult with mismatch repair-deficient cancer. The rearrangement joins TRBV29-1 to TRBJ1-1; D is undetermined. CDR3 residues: CSVKRNEAFF. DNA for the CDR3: TGCAGCGTTAAAAGGAACGAAGCTTTCTTT.